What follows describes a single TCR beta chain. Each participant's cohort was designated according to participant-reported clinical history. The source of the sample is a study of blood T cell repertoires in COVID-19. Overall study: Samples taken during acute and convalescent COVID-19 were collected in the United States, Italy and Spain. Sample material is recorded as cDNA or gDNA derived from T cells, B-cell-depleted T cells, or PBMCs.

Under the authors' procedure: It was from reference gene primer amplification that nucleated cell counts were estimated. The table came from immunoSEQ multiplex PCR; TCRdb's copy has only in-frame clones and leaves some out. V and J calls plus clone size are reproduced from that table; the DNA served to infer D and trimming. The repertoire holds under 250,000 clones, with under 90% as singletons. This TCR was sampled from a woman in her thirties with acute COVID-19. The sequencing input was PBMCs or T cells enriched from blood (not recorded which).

As DNA, the CDR3 is TGTGCCAGCAGGAAGGTACAGGGAAACACTGAAGCTTTCTTT. This codes for CASRKVQGNTEAFF. The genes are TRBV11-2 and TRBJ1-1; TRBD1 is a possible D gene (6 bases). This CDR3 is 14 amino acids long. V was pared by 6 bases and J by 2 bases, with 13 bases between. Per germline, CDR1 SGHAT and CDR2 FQNNGV.